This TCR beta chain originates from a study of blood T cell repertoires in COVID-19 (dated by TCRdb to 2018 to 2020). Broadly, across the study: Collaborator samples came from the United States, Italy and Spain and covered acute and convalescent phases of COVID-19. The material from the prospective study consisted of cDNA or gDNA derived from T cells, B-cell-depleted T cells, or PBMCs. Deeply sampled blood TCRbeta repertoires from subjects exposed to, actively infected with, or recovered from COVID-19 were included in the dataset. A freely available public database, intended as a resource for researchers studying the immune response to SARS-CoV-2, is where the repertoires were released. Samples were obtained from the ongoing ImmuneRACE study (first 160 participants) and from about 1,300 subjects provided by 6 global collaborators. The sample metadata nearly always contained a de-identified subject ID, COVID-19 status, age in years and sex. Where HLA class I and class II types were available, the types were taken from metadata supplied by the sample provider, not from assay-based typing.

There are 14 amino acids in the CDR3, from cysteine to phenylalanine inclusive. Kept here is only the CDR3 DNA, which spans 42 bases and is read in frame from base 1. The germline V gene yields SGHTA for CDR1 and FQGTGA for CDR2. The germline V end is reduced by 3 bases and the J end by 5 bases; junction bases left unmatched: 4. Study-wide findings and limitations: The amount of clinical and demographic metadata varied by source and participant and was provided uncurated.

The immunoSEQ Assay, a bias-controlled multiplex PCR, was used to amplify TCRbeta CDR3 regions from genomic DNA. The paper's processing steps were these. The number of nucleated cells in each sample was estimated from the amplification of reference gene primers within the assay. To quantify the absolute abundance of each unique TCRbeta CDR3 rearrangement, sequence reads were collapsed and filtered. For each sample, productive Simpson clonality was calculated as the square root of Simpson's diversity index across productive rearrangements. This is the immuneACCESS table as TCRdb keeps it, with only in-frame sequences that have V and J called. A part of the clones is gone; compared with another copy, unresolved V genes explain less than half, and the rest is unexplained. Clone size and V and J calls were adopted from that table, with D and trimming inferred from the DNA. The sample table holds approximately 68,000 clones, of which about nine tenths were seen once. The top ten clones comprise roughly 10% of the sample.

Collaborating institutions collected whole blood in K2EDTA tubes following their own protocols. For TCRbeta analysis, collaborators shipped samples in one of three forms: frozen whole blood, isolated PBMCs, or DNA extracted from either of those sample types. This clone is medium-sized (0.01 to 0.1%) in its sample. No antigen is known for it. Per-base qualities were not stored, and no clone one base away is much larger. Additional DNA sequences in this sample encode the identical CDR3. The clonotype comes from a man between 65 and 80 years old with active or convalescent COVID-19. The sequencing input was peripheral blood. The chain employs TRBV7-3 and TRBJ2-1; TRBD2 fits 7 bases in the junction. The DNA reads TGTGCCAGCAGCTTGGGGGGGAGCCACAATGAGCAGTTCTTC. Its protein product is CASSLGGSHNEQFF.